This T cell receptor beta chain is from a study of blood T cell repertoires in COVID-19. Turning to the study itself: Spain, Italy and the United States supplied samples that represented acute and convalescent COVID-19.

Germline V CDR1 and CDR2: MNHEY, SMNVEV (reference sequence). The CDR3 spans 13 residues. V was pared by 6 bases and J by 3 bases, with 4 bases of the junction left unmatched. Authors' processing steps: It was from reference gene primer amplification that nucleated cell counts were estimated. Only in-frame clones appear in the TCRdb table, and some are missing; sequencing was by immunoSEQ multiplex PCR. V, J and clone size derive from that table, while D and trimming were established from the DNA sequence. The sample contains 80,000 to 95,000 clones, approximately 75% of which appear only once. The receptor comes from a woman aged 45-65 years with acute or convalescent COVID-19. The specimen sequenced was peripheral blood. The V gene is TRBV27, the J gene TRBJ2-7, with 8 positions matching TRBD1. The CDR3 DNA is TGTGCCAGCAGCCCAGGGGGCTACTACGAGCAGTACTTC. This codes for CASSPGGYYEQYF.